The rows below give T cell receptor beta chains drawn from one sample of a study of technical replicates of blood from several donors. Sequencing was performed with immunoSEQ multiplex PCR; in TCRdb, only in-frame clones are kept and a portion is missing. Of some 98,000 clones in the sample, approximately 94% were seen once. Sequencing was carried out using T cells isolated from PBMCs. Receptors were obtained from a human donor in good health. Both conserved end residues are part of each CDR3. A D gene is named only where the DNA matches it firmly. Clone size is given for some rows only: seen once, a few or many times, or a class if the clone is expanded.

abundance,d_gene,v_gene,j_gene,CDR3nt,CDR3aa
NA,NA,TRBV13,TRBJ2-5,TGTGCCAGCAGCTCGCCAGGCGAAGAGACCCAGTACTTC,CASSSPGEETQYF
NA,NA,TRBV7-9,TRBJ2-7,TGTGCCAGCAGTAACCGGGTCGACCTTCCCTACGAGCAGTACTTC,CASSNRVDLPYEQYF
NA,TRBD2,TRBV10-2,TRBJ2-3,TGCGCCAGCAGTGGGGGATTCGAACTAGCGGGAGACACAGATACGCAGTATTTT,CASSGGFELAGDTDTQYF
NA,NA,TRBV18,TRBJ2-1,TGTGCCAGCTCCGGTGGTGAGCAGTTCTTC,CASSGGEQFF
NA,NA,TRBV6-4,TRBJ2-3,TGTGCCAGCAGTGACCCGGTTACAGATACGCAGTATTTT,CASSDPVTDTQYF
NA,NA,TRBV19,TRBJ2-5,TGTGCCACTAACCCGCAGGGCGGTCAAGAGACCCAGTACTTC,CATNPQGGQETQYF
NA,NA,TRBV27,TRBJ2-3,TGTGCCAGCAGTTTAGGGGGCCCAGATACGCAGTATTTT,CASSLGGPDTQYF
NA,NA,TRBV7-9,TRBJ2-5,TGTGCCAGCAGCTTAGTTTCCGGGGCGGGGGAGACCCAGTACTTC,CASSLVSGAGETQYF
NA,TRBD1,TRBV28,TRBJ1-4,TGTGCCAGCAGACTTACCGGGACAGGGCGAAAACTGTTTTTT,CASRLTGTGRKLFF
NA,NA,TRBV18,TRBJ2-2,TGTGCCAGCTCACCAGGAGTACAGGCGAACACCGGGGAGCTGTTTTTT,CASSPGVQANTGELFF
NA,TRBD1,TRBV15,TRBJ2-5,TGTGCCACCAGCAGAGATCCGGGACAGGGTAGGAAGACCCAGTACTTC,CATSRDPGQGRKTQYF
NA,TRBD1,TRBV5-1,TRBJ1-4,TGCGCCAGCAGCTCCACCGGGACAGGGGGCGGGAAGCTGTTTTTT,CASSSTGTGGGKLFF
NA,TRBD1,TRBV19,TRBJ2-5,TGTGCCAGTAGTACTTCAGGGGGCCGGGAGACCCAGTACTTC,CASSTSGGRETQYF
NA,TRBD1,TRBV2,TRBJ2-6,TGTGCCAGCAGTGAGGCAGGGGGCGCATCTGGGGCCAACGTCCTGACTTTC,CASSEAGGASGANVLTF
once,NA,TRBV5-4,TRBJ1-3,TGTGCCAGCAGCTTTGGTCAGTCTGGAAACACCATATATTTT,CASSFGQSGNTIYF
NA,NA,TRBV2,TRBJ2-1,TGTGCCAGCAGGGAGGGAAATGAGCAGTTCTTC,CASREGNEQFF
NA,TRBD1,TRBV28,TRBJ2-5,TGTGCCAGTAAAAACAGGGGGCCGCAAGAGACCCAGTACTTC,CASKNRGPQETQYF
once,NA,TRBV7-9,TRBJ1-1,TGTGCCAGCAGCTTGAACACAGGTTCAAACACTGAAGCTTTCTTT,CASSLNTGSNTEAFF
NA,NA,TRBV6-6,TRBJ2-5,TGTGCCAGCAGTTACTCGGGCACAGATAAAGAGACCCAGTACTTC,CASSYSGTDKETQYF
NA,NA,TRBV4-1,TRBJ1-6,TGCGCCAGCAGCCGGCAGGGAAATTCACCCCTCCACTTT,CASSRQGNSPLHF
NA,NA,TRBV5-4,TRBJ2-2,TGTGCCAGCAGCCACCCCGAAGGGGCCGGCGACGGGGAGCTGTTTTTT,CASSHPEGAGDGELFF
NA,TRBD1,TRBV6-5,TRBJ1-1,TGTGCCAGCAGTTACTCGACAGGGGGAGGCACTGAAGCTTTCTTT,CASSYSTGGGTEAFF
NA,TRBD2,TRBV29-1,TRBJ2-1,TGCAGCGCTATCAGCGGGGGGGCTTTCAAGGAGCAGTTCTTC,CSAISGGAFKEQFF
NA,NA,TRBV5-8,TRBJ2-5,TGTGCCAGCAGCTTGGTTCGGGGGGCACCTAGGGTTTCCCAAGAGACCCAGTACTTC,CASSLVRGAPRVSQETQYF
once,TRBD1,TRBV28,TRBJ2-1,TGTGCCAGCAGTTTACGGCCCAGGGGGTTGTACAATGAGCAGTTCTTC,CASSLRPRGLYNEQFF
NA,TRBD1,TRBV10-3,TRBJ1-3,TGTGCCATCAGTGGACAGGGGACAGGAAACACCATATATTTT,CAISGQGTGNTIYF
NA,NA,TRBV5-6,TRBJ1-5,TGTGCCAGCAGCTTGGTGGCAGACAATCAGCCCCAGCATTTT,CASSLVADNQPQHF
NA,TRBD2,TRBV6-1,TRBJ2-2,TGTGCCAGCAGTGACCTTAGCGGGAGCAACAAACACACCGGGGAGCTGTTTTTT,CASSDLSGSNKHTGELFF
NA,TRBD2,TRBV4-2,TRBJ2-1,TGTGCCAGCAGCCAAGTTCCGGGACTATACATCGATGAGCAGTTCTTC,CASSQVPGLYIDEQFF
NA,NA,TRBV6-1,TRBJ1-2,TGTGCCAGCAGTGAAATCTTCGGGGTAGGGCGGTACGGCTACACCTTC,CASSEIFGVGRYGYTF